These 8 T cell receptor beta chains came from one sample sequenced in a study of blood T cell repertoires in COVID-19. Profiling relied on immunoSEQ multiplex PCR, and the TCRdb table lists in-frame clones only, not all of them. The table lists roughly 200,000 clones, 89% of them singletons. The specimen sequenced was PBMCs or T cells enriched from blood (not recorded which). The receptors were sampled from a woman aged 35 to 49 with acute COVID-19.

This clone was counted a single time. The rearrangement uses TRBV5-1 and TRBJ2-2; D is unresolved. There are 12 residues in the CDR3. Germline CDR1 and CDR2: SGHRS and YFSETQ. Trimming removed 0 bases from V and 8 bases from J, with 5 bases in between. The CDR3 DNA reads TGCGCCAGCAGCTTGGATTCTGGGGAGCTGTTTTTT. Amino acid sequence: CASSLDSGELFF.

The chain is built from TRBV5-1 and TRBJ2-5; TRBD2 matches at 8 bases. From germline, CDR1 is SGHRS and CDR2 YFSETQ. This CDR3 region has 17 residues. J gave up 1 base and V 0 bases, and 8 bases lay outside the gene matches. CDR3 DNA: TGCGCCAGCAGCTTGGATGGTGGGCGGGGGGCCCAAGAGACCCAGTACTTC. This sequence encodes CASSLDGGRGAQETQYF. Together with reference TRBV5-1 and TRBJ2-5, the CDR3 gives the full variable domain: KAGVTQTPRYLIKTRGQQVTLSCSPISGHRSVSWYQQTPGQGLQFLFEYFSETQRNKGNFPGRFSGRQFSNSRSEMNVSTLELGDSALYLCASSLDGGRGAQETQYFGPGTRLLVL.

The chain joins TRBV5-1 to TRBJ1-1; 10 nucleotides align to TRBD1. V shed 4 bases, J shed 6 bases, and the junction held 3 bases outside the gene matches. This CDR3 region has 13 residues. Germline V CDR1 and CDR2: SGHRS, YFSETQ. This CDR3 reads CASSPGTGAEAFF. The CDR3 DNA is TGCGCCAGCAGCCCGGGGACAGGGGCTGAAGCTTTCTTT. Drawing the rest from reference TRBV5-1 and TRBJ1-1, the complete variable domain is KAGVTQTPRYLIKTRGQQVTLSCSPISGHRSVSWYQQTPGQGLQFLFEYFSETQRNKGNFPGRFSGRQFSNSRSEMNVSTLELGDSALYLCASSPGTGAEAFFGQGTRLTVV.

This rearrangement joins TRBV29-1 to TRBJ1-6, with D perhaps TRBD1 (5 bases). V dropped 6 bases and J dropped 0 bases, with 12 bases sitting between them. Germline V lookup: CDR1 SQVTM, CDR2 ANQGSEA. CDR3 length: 15 amino acids. CDR3 protein: CSVDDSFSYNSPLHF. The CDR3 nucleotides read TGCAGCGTGGACGACAGTTTCTCCTATAATTCACCCCTCCACTTT.

The chain has TRBV6-5 and TRBJ2-3; 9 bases line up with TRBD2. This CDR3 region has 14 residues. Germline V gene lookup returns CDR1 MNHEY and CDR2 SVGAGI. J was trimmed by 2 bases and V by 5 bases; bases with no gene match: 2. CDR3 nucleotide sequence: TGTGCCAGCAGTAGCGGGGGGAACACAGATACGCAGTATTTT. This sequence encodes CASSSGGNTDTQYF.

This clone showed up just once. The V gene is TRBV5-5, the J gene TRBJ1-2, with 7 bases identical to TRBD1. The CDR3 consists of 15 residues. V was clipped by 4 bases and J by 4 bases; unmatched bases: 10. Germline CDR1 reads SGHKS; CDR2 reads YYEKEE (reference sequence). CDR3 sequence: CASSPARGSSYGYTF. Here the CDR3 DNA reads TGTGCCAGCAGCCCGGCCAGGGGGTCCTCCTATGGCTACACCTTC. The entire variable domain, with the rest obtained from reference TRBV5-5 and TRBJ1-2, is as follows: DAGVTQSPTHLIKTRGQQVTLRCSPISGHKSVSWYQQVLGQGPQFIFQYYEKEERGRGNFPDRFSARQFPNYSSELNVNALLLGDSALYLCASSPARGSSYGYTFGSGTRLTVV.

This sequence joins TRBV7-8 and TRBJ2-3, with D perhaps TRBD2 (5 bases). CDR1 and CDR2 (germline): SGHVS, FQNEAQ. This CDR3 is built from 14 residues. Trimming stripped 5 bases from V and 1 base from J, with 10 bases between. This CDR3 reads CASSTRWGTDTQYF. CDR3 DNA sequence: TGTGCCAGCAGCACTAGGTGGGGCACAGATACGCAGTATTTT.

This clone was seen a handful of times. The J gene is TRBJ2-3, the V gene TRBV10-2, with 9 bases matching TRBD2. Trimming cost V 6 bases and J 1 base; bases outside gene matches: 2. Germline CDR1 is WSHSY and CDR2 is SAAADI. This CDR3 has 14 residues. The CDR3 DNA follows: TGCGCCAGCAGCGTAGCGGGGGGCACAGATACGCAGTATTTT. Translation: CASSVAGGTDTQYF.